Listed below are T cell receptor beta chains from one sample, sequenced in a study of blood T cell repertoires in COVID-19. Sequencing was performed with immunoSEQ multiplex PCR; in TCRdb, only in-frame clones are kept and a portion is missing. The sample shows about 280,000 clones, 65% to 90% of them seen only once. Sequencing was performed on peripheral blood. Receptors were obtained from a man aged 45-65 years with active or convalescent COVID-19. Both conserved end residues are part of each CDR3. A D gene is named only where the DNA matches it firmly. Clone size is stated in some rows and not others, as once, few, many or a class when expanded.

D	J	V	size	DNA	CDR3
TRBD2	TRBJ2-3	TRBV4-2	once	TGTGCCAGCAGCCGAGAAGTCTGGACTAGCGGGGACACAGATACGCAGTATTTT	CASSREVWTSGDTDTQYF
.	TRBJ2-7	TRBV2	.	TGTGCCAGCAGAGAGTTCTCGATCGACTACGAGCAGTACTTC	CASREFSIDYEQYF
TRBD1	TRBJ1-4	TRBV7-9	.	TGTGCCAGCAGCTTAACCCACCATACAGGGGGCTATGAAAAACTGTTTTTT	CASSLTHHTGGYEKLFF
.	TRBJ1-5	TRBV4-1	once	TGCGCCAGCAGCCAAGATCCTGCTACAGGCAATCAGCCCCAGCATTTT	CASSQDPATGNQPQHF
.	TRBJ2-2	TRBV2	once	TGTGCCAGCAGCTTAGAGACAGGCCCTAACACCGGGGAGCTGTTTTTT	CASSLETGPNTGELFF
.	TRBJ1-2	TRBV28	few	TGTGCCAGCAGTTCGTTCGGGGGCTACACCTTC	CASSSFGGYTF
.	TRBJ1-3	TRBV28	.	TGTGCCAGCAGTTCCGATCGGGAAGGGAGTTTTTCTGGAAACACCATATATTTT	CASSSDREGSFSGNTIYF
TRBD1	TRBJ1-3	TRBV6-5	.	TGTGCCAGCAAACAGGGGCCTGGAAACACCATATATTTT	CASKQGPGNTIYF
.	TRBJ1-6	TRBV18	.	TGTGCCAGCTCACTGCAGGGCAGGGCTAATTCACCCCTCCACTTT	CASSLQGRANSPLHF
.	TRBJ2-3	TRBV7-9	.	TGTGCCAGCAGCCGCGGAACAAACACAGATACGCAGTATTTT	CASSRGTNTDTQYF
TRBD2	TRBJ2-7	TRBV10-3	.	TGTGCCATCAGTGAGGGTCTAGCGGGGCCCTACGAGCAGTACTTC	CAISEGLAGPYEQYF
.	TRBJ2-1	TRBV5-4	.	TGTGCCAGCAGCACAGGGTCCCCGAGCTCCTACAATGAGCAGTTCTTC	CASSTGSPSSYNEQFF
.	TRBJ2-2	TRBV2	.	TGTGCCAGCAGCCCAGAACAGGGTGTTGGCGGGGAGCTGTTTTTT	CASSPEQGVGGELFF
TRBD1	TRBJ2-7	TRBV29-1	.	TGCAGCGTTAAACCCGGGACAGGAGGACGAGAGCAGTACTTC	CSVKPGTGGREQYF
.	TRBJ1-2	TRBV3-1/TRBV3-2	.	TGTGCCACCCGGGACACCACCGTTGGCTATGGCTACACCTTC	CATRDTTVGYGYTF
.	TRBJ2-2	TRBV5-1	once	TGCGCCAGCAGCTTTCCAGGGAACACCGGGGAGCTGTTTTTT	CASSFPGNTGELFF
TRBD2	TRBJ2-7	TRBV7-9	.	TGTGCCAGCAGCGGGACTAGCGGGGGGATCTACGAGCAGTACTTC	CASSGTSGGIYEQYF
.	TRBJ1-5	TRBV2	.	TGTGCCTCCGACCTTAGGGGGAATCAGCCCCAGCATTTT	CASDLRGNQPQHF
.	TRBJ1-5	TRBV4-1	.	TGCGCCAGCAGCGGTTCCCCCGGGGGATCAGGTCAGCCCCAGCATTTT	CASSGSPGGSGQPQHF